This TCR beta chain was recorded in a study of T cells in Graves' hyperthyroidism and ophthalmopathy (dated by TCRdb to about 2019). Study-wide context: Peripheral blood was sampled at the time of initial diagnosis, prior to any treatment. TCR Vbeta CDR3 sequencing of some 140 peripheral blood samples (over 40 ophthalmopathy, 75 to 85 hyperthyroidism and roughly 17 progressor patients) is reported in the paper. After sampling, hyperthyroidism patients received methimazole starting at 30 mg daily, and ophthalmopathy patients received high-dose intravenous methylprednisolone. The study also compared thyroid tissue and blood T-cell repertoires from about six Graves' hyperthyroidism patients. To identify TCR V-J signatures that set the groups apart, the researchers used a discovery cohort of 100 patients, made up of roughly 40 with Graves' ophthalmopathy and some 55 with stable Graves' hyperthyroidism. For training and testing, the 100 patients in the discovery cohort were randomly divided in a 7:3 ratio. Prospective prediction of ophthalmopathy was tested in an independent validation cohort of fewer than 20 hyperthyroidism patients and roughly 16 patients who later progressed to ophthalmopathy.

This clonotype was counted many times. It has no known antigen specificity. It has no much larger one-base neighbor in the sample; base qualities were not kept. General conclusions and limits of the study: In cross-validation, a model built on a 13 V-J signature told ophthalmopathy apart from stable hyperthyroidism with approximately 91% sensitivity and roughly 81% specificity, and in testing the same model reached 80%/75%. Sample size was not statistically predetermined, and blinding of investigators to group allocation was not performed. In validation, the model predicted progression to ophthalmopathy with 65% to 71% sensitivity and 72% to 75% specificity, a median of 6.5 months before onset. Most expanded thyroid clonotypes (frequency above 0.001) were also found in blood, which suggests that blood repertoires may mirror thyroid immune responses.

Spanning cysteine to phenylalanine, the CDR3 consists of 19 amino acids. Only CDR3 DNA is held: 57 bases, read in frame from base 1. Germline trimming: 5 bases from V, 3 bases from J; junction bases outside gene matches: 14. A patient counted as having stable Graves' hyperthyroidism if no progression to ophthalmopathy occurred over 18 months of follow-up. The hyperthyroidism patients were between 18 and 65 years old and newly diagnosed, with a disease duration of less than 2 months. The study excluded patients with uncontrolled infections, other autoimmune diseases, pregnancy or lactation. Clinical symptoms, serum thyroxine and TRAb, thyroid ultrasound, and orbital computed tomography formed the basis for the diagnoses. PBMCs were isolated from 7.5 to 10 ml of fresh peripheral blood by Ficoll-Paque density gradient centrifugation. Trizol reagent was used to extract total RNA, and RNA quality was then checked on an Agilent 2100 Bioanalyzer.

Amplification of TCR beta CDR3 regions was carried out from RNA transcripts. The TCR CDR3 was subjected to a first round of RT-PCR using the HTBI primer set and the Qiagen OneStep RT-PCR kit. The libraries were constructed in a second round of multiplex PCR and then size-selected and purified. Libraries were sequenced paired-end with 100 bp reads on an Illumina HiSeq2000. The study's own analysis went as follows. SOAPnuke was used to process the raw data, throwing out any read that contained adapters or uncalled bases, had a mean Phred below 15, or lacked an exact constant-primer or identifier match. COPE v1.2.5 was used to merge high-quality paired reads, and clonotypes were defined as unique nucleotide sequences. MiTCR v1.1 was used to align clonotypes to the IMGT TRBV, TRBD and TRBJ reference segments. The analysis was restricted to V-J combinations with a frequency above 0.0001, which together covered 98% to 99.2% of the repertoires. The TCS score was defined as the ratio of F50 (clonal expansion) to E x V (chaos), calculated using BLOSUM62-based TCRdist between CDR3 peptides within each V-J. Welch's t-statistics and random forest reduced just over 500 V-J features to roughly 13, which were used in a naive Bayes classifier (R e1071). TCRdb reworked the public reads: Q25 trimming with fastp, MiXCR clone assembly, productive beta chains retained. CDR3 protein duplicates are merged, each entry listing the most common genes and DNA. Here the V and J calls rest on TCRdb's processing, not on the authors' analysis. The sample table records 650,000 to 750,000 distinct CDR3 sequences; 14% of these occur just once. Jointly, the top ten make up roughly 10% of the sample.

The sample consisted of blood. The clonotype originates from a woman aged 18-29 years with Graves' hyperthyroidism. The receptor chain draws on TRBV12-3 or TRBV12-4 and TRBJ2-6; 9 bases in the junction line up with TRBD1. This receptor carries the CDR3 CASSPNPGQGTGGANVLTF. DNA sequence: TGTGCCAGCAGTCCTAACCCGGGACAGGGCACAGGTGGGGCCAACGTCCTGACTTTC.